The 5 T cell receptor beta chains listed next were all sequenced from one sample in a study of OX40 agonist ivuxolimab in advanced cancers. Produced via immunoSEQ multiplex PCR; TCRdb's table is partial and in-frame only. The sample contains 80,000 to 100,000 clones, around 88% of which appear only once. Sequencing was performed on CD4+ or CD8+ T cells sorted from blood, taken in a trial of the OX40 agonist ivuxolimab. All receptors come from an adult with an advanced solid tumor such as melanoma, head and neck, liver or kidney cancer.

This rearrangement joins TRBV15 to TRBJ1-2, with a weak D call TRBD1 (5 bases). The CDR3 is 15 residues long. The V gene's germline CDR1 is LNHNV and CDR2 YYDKDF (reference sequence). V was trimmed by 3 bases and J by 2 bases, leaving 13 bases between them. The CDR3 spells CATSSRAGGNYGYTF. In DNA form, the CDR3 reads TGTGCCACCAGCAGCCGTGCCGGGGGGAACTATGGCTACACCTTC.

The chain combines TRBV5-8 with TRBJ1-4; D is uncertain. Trimming left V 2 bases short and J 0 bases short, with 5 bases between. The germline gives CDR1 SGHTS, CDR2 YDEGEE. This CDR3 has 14 amino acids. DNA of the CDR3: TGTGCCAGCAGCTTACAGCCAACTAATGAAAAACTGTTTTTT. This translates into CASSLQPTNEKLFF.

The chain has TRBV29-1 and TRBJ1-2; TRBD1 agrees at 7 bases. Trimming removed 2 bases from V and 3 bases from J; junction bases left unmatched: 15. Germline assignment: CDR1 SQVTM and CDR2 ANQGSEA. The CDR3 covers 17 residues. CDR3 sequence (DNA): TGCAGCGTTGAACGACAGGGTGAGACATCGAACGACTATGGCTACACCTTC. This gives the protein CSVERQGETSNDYGYTF.

CDR3 sequence: CASSEIQSSYEQYF. The CDR3 DNA reads TGTGCCAGCAGTGAAATCCAGAGCTCCTACGAGCAGTACTTC. The chain has TRBV25-1 and TRBJ2-7, with D uncertain. In germline, CDR1 is MGHDK, CDR2 SYGVNS. CDR3 length equals 14 residues. The V end was cut by 2 bases, the J end by 0 bases, with 8 bases between.

V usage is TRBV10-3 and J usage is TRBJ1-5, with D perhaps matching TRBD1 (6 bases). The CDR3 spans 12 residues. Germline CDR1 and CDR2: ENHRY and SYGVKD. Deletions cut 6 bases from V and 4 bases from J, with 7 bases between. The CDR3 DNA follows: TGTGCCATCAGCCAGGGGAATCAGCCCCAGCATTTT. Residues: CAISQGNQPQHF.